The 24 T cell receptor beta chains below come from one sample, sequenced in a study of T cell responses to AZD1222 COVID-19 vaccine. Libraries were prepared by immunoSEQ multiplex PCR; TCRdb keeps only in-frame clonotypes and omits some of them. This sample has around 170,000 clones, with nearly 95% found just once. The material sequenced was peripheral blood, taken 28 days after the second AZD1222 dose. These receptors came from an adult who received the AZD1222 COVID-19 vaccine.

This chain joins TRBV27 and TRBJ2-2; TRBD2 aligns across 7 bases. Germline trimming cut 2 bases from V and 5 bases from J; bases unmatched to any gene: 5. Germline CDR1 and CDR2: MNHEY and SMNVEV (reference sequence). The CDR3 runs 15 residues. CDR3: CASSLEGRGTGELFF. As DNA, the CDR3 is TGTGCCAGCAGTTTAGAGGGGCGGGGGACCGGGGAGCTGTTTTTT.

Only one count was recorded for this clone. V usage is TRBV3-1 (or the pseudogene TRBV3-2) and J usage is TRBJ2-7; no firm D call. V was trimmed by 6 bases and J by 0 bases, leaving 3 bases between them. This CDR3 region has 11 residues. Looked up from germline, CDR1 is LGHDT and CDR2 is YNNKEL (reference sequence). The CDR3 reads CASRSSYEQYF. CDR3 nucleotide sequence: TGTGCCAGCAGGAGCTCCTACGAGCAGTACTTC.

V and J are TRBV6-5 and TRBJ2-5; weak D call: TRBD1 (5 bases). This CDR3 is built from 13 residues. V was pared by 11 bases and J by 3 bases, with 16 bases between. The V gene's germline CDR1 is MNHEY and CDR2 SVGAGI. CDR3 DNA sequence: TGTGCCGTAGTGGGCACGACAGAAGAGACCCAGTACTTC. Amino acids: CAVVGTTEETQYF.

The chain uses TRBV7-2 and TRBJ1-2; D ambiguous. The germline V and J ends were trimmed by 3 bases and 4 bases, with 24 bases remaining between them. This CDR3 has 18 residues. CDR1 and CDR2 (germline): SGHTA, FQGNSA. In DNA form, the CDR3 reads TGTGCCAGCAGCTTCAACCCGATGTTGTATTCGGCTGGCTATGGCTACACCTTC. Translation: CASSFNPMLYSAGYGYTF.

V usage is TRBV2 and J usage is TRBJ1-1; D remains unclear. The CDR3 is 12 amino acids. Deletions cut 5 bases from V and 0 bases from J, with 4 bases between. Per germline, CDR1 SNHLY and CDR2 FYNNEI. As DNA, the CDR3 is TGTGCCAGCAGTTCAATGAACACTGAAGCTTTCTTT. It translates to CASSSMNTEAFF.

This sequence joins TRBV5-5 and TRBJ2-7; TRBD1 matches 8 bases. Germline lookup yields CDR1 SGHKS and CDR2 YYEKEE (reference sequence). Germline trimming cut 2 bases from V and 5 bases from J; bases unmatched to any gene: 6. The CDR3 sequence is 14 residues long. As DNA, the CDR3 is TGTGCCAGCAGCTTAAGGACAGGGTTCGACGAGCAGTACTTC. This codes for CASSLRTGFDEQYF.

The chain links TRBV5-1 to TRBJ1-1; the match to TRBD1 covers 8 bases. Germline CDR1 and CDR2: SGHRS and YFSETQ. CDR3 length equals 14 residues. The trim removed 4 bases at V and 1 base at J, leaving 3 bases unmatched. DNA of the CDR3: TGCGCCAGCAGCGGACAGGGTCGGAACACTGAAGCTTTCTTT. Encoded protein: CASSGQGRNTEAFF.

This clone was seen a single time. The CDR3 bases are TGTGCCAGCAGTGAATATGGGCCAGAAAATTCACCCCTCCACTTT. It translates to CASSEYGPENSPLHF. This sequence joins TRBV25-1 and TRBJ1-6, with D unclear. V was trimmed by 0 bases and J by 7 bases, leaving 10 bases between them. From germline, CDR1 is MGHDK and CDR2 SYGVNS. The CDR3 has 15 residues.

CDR3 bases: TGTGCCAGCAGCTTAGACTACCTTTCCACAGATACGCAGTATTTT. The encoded protein is CASSLDYLSTDTQYF. The J gene is TRBJ2-3, the V gene TRBV7-2; D remains ambiguous. Germline CDR1 reads SGHTA; CDR2 reads FQGNSA. V was shortened by 1 base and J by 2 bases, with 10 bases between the two germline ends. The CDR3 runs to 15 residues.

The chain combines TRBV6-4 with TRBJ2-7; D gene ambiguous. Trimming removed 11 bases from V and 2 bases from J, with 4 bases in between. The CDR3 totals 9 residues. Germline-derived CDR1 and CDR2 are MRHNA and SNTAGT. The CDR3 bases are TGTGCCTGGGCCTACGAGCAGTACTTC. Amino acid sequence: CAWAYEQYF.

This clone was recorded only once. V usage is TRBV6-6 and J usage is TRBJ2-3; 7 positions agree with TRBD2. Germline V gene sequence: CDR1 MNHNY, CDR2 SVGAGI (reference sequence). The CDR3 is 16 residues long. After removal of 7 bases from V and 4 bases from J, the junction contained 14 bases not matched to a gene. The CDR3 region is CASTRGGSGTADTQYF. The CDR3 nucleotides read TGTGCCAGCACTCGCGGCGGGAGTGGAACAGCAGATACGCAGTATTTT.

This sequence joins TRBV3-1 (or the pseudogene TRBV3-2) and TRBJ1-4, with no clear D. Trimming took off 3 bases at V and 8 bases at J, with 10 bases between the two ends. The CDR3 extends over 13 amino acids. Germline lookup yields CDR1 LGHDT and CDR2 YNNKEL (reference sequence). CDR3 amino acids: CASSQASWEKLFF. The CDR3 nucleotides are TGTGCCAGCAGCCAGGCCTCCTGGGAAAAACTGTTTTTT.

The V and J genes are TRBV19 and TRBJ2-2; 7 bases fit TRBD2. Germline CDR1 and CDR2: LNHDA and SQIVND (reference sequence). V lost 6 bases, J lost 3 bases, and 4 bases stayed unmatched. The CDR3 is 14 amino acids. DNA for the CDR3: TGTGCCAGTAGGGAGCGGGGAGACACCGGGGAGCTGTTTTTT. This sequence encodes CASRERGDTGELFF.

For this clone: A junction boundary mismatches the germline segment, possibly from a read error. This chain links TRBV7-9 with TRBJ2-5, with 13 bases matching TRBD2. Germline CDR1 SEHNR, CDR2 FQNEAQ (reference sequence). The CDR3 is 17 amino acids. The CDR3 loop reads CVSSEGTSGIGQETQYF. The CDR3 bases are TGTGTCAGCAGCGAAGGGACTAGCGGGATTGGCCAAGAGACCCAGTACTTC.

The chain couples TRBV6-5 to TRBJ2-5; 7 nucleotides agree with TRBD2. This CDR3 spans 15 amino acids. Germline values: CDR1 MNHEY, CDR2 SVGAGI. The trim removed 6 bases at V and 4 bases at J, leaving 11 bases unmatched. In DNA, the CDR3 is TGTGCCAGCAGACCCTACAGCGGGGAAGGAGAGACCCAGTACTTC. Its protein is CASRPYSGEGETQYF.

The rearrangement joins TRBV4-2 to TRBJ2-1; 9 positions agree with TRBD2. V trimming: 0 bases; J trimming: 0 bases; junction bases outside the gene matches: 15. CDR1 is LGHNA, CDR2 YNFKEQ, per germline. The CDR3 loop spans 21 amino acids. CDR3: CASSQDRPAGGLLSSYNEQFF. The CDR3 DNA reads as TGTGCCAGCAGCCAAGATCGCCCAGCGGGAGGCCTCCTGAGCTCCTACAATGAGCAGTTCTTC.

The CDR3 DNA is TGTGCCAGCAGCAGGGGGCGCTGGGAGACCCAGTACTTC. Amino acids: CASSRGRWETQYF. The J gene is TRBJ2-5, the V gene TRBV12-3 or TRBV12-4; 8 nucleotides match TRBD1. With 6 bases clipped from V and 5 bases from J, the junction kept 5 bases outside the gene matches. There are 13 residues in the CDR3.

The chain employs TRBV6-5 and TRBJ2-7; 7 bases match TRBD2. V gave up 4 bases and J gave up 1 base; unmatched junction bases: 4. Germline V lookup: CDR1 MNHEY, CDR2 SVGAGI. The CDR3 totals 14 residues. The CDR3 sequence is CASSLSGESYEQYF. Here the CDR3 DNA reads TGTGCCAGCAGTTTAAGCGGGGAGTCCTACGAGCAGTACTTC.

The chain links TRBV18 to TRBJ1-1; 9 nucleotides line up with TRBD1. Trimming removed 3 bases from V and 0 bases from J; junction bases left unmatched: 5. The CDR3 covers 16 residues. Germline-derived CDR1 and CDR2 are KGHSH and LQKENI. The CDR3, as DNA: TGTGCCAGCTCACCTGGGACAGGGCTTATGAACACTGAAGCTTTCTTT. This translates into CASSPGTGLMNTEAFF.

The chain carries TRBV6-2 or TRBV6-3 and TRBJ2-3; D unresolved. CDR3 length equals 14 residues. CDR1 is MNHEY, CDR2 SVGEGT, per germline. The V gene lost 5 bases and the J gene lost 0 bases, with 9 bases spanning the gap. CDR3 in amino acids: CASSTLTSTDTQYF. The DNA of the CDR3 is TGTGCCAGCAGTACCCTGACCAGCACAGATACGCAGTATTTT.

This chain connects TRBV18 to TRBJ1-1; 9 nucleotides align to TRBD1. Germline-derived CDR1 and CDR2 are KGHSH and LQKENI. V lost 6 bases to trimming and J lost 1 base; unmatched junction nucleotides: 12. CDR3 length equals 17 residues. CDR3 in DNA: TGTGCCAGCTCGTCTACAGGGGGCAATCGCCCGAACACTGAAGCTTTCTTT. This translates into CASSSTGGNRPNTEAFF.

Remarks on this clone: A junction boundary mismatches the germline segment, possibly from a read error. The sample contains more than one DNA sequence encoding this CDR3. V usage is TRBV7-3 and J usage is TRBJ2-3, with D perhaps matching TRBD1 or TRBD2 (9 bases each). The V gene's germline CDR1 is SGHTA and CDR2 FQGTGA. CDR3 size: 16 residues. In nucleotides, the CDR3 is TGCGCCAGCAGCTTAACCAGCGGGGGGACAGGGGATACGCAGTATTTT. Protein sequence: CASSLTSGGTGDTQYF.

The CDR3 DNA is TGTGCCAGCAGTGGGGACAGTTTGGAGACCCAGTACTTC. It yields the protein CASSGDSLETQYF. V gene TRBV12-3 or TRBV12-4 combines with J gene TRBJ2-5, with 7 bases aligning to TRBD1. The CDR3 is 13 amino acids. V gave up 5 bases and J gave up 5 bases; unmatched junction bases: 5.

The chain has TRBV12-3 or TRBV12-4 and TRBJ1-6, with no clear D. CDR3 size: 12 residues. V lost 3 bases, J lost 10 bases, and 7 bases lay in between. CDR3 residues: CASSFADSPLHF. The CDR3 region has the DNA TGTGCCAGCAGTTTCGCAGACTCACCCCTCCACTTT.